The rows below give T cell receptor beta chains drawn from one sample of a study of blood T cell repertoires in COVID-19. Libraries were prepared by immunoSEQ multiplex PCR; TCRdb keeps only in-frame clonotypes and omits some of them. The profile covers 380,000 or so clones, with 75% to 90% appearing a single time and under 8.5% taken by the ten largest. Specimen: peripheral blood. Receptors originate from an older woman with COVID-19, enrolled during active disease. CDR3s include the opening cysteine and the closing phenylalanine or tryptophan. The order of the fields is V gene, D gene, CDR3 protein. A D gene is named only where the DNA matches it firmly.

v_gene: TRBV4-3; d_gene: TRBD1; CDR3aa: CASSQEAGQGLSWNQPQHF
v_gene: TRBV27; d_gene: .; CDR3aa: CASSLLQGRTANTEAFF
v_gene: TRBV11-1; d_gene: .; CDR3aa: CASSLSQGGNTGELFF
v_gene: TRBV30; d_gene: TRBD2; CDR3aa: CAWEGGSGIGELFF
v_gene: TRBV5-5; d_gene: TRBD1; CDR3aa: CASSLGTVKNTIYF
v_gene: TRBV7-8; d_gene: TRBD2; CDR3aa: CASSARTSGGLTDTQYF
v_gene: TRBV30; d_gene: TRBD1; CDR3aa: CAWSVQGASEQFF
v_gene: TRBV6-5; d_gene: TRBD1; CDR3aa: CASSYTRTGNQYEQYF
v_gene: TRBV2; d_gene: .; CDR3aa: CASSWGLQETQYF
v_gene: TRBV25-1; d_gene: .; CDR3aa: CASSERGGRTGELFF
v_gene: TRBV9; d_gene: .; CDR3aa: CASSAHRDRNEQFF
v_gene: TRBV7-9; d_gene: .; CDR3aa: CASSRGAQDYGYTF
v_gene: TRBV6-6; d_gene: TRBD1; CDR3aa: CATQGQLKNIQYF
v_gene: TRBV7-2; d_gene: TRBD1; CDR3aa: CASSSRTGGVYNEQFF
v_gene: TRBV9; d_gene: .; CDR3aa: CASSVGAIDTGELFF
v_gene: TRBV7-2; d_gene: TRBD2; CDR3aa: CASSLVGLAGGSYEQYF
v_gene: TRBV2; d_gene: .; CDR3aa: CASSRDYEQYF
v_gene: TRBV11-2; d_gene: TRBD1; CDR3aa: CASSLGTGAYGETQYF
v_gene: TRBV3-1/TRBV3-2; d_gene: TRBD2; CDR3aa: CASSPGWRGNQETQYF
v_gene: TRBV2; d_gene: TRBD2; CDR3aa: CASSEQRGGVGGETQYF
v_gene: TRBV20-1; d_gene: .; CDR3aa: CSADRRDTQYF
v_gene: TRBV2; d_gene: .; CDR3aa: CASSSGTYEQYF